Following are 22 T cell receptor beta chains from one sample sequenced in a study of cytomegalovirus exposure and HLA in healthy donors. PCR involved 60 Vbeta and 13 Jbeta primers. TCRdb keeps only in-frame clones here, not all; method: immunoSEQ multiplex PCR. The sample gives 55,000 to 70,000 clones, 77% of which show up once; roughly 5% is in the top ten. The material sequenced was PBMCs. Receptors were obtained from a male donor in good health and CMV-seropositive.

This sequence joins TRBV5-1 and TRBJ1-6, with 7 bases fitting TRBD1. Germline loops: CDR1 SGHRS, CDR2 YFSETQ. V gave up 0 bases and J gave up 4 bases; unmatched junction bases: 4. The CDR3 contains 16 residues. CDR3 coding DNA: TGCGCCAGCAGCTTGGCCCCGGGACAGTATAATTCACCCCTCCACTTT. Translation: CASSLAPGQYNSPLHF. The whole variable domain, filled in from reference TRBV5-1 and TRBJ1-6, reads KAGVTQTPRYLIKTRGQQVTLSCSPISGHRSVSWYQQTPGQGLQFLFEYFSETQRNKGNFPGRFSGRQFSNSRSEMNVSTLELGDSALYLCASSLAPGQYNSPLHFGNGTRLTVT.

This chain links TRBV5-1 with TRBJ2-5; D might be TRBD1 (5 bases). Germline V gives CDR1 SGHRS, CDR2 YFSETQ. The V and J ends lost 0 bases and 5 bases respectively, with 5 bases between them. The CDR3 totals 12 residues. CDR3 loop: CASSLDRETQYF. CDR3 DNA: TGCGCCAGCAGCTTGGACAGGGAGACCCAGTACTTC.

This chain uses TRBV13 with TRBJ1-5, with 8 bases aligning to TRBD1. The CDR3 loop spans 17 amino acids. Germline CDR1 reads PRHDT; CDR2 reads FYEKMQ (reference sequence). V dropped 4 bases and J dropped 5; count of bases not matched to a gene: 13. The CDR3 nucleotides are TGTGCCAGCAGCTCATCCATGGACAGGGATGGCCATCAGCCCCAGCATTTT. This translates into CASSSSMDRDGHQPQHF.

The chain combines TRBV9 with TRBJ1-2; 7 bases line up with TRBD1. This CDR3 comprises 15 residues. Trimming cost V 3 bases and J 4 bases; bases outside gene matches: 9. The germline V gene encodes CDR1 SGDLS and CDR2 YYNGEE. The CDR3: CASSGGDREFYGYTF. The CDR3 DNA is TGTGCCAGCAGCGGAGGGGACAGAGAGTTCTATGGCTACACCTTC.

This chain uses TRBV5-6 with TRBJ2-7, with D possibly matching TRBD1 (5 bases). The V and J ends lost 2 bases and 1 base respectively, with 10 bases between them. This CDR3 contains 14 residues. CDR1 SGHDT and CDR2 YYEEEE come from the germline V gene. The chain's CDR3 is CASSFFDRSYEQYF. CDR3 nucleotide sequence: TGTGCCAGCAGCTTTTTTGACAGATCCTACGAGCAGTACTTC.

This clone was found once. The chain recombines TRBV5-1 with TRBJ1-1; weak D call: TRBD1 (5 bases). CDR3 length: 14 residues. V lost 0 bases and J lost 0, with 6 bases in between. Germline V lookup: CDR1 SGHRS, CDR2 YFSETQ. The CDR3 DNA sequence: TGCGCCAGCAGCTTGGGACAGATGAACACTGAAGCTTTCTTT. Translated, it gives CASSLGQMNTEAFF.

The chain uses TRBV9 and TRBJ1-2, with TRBD1 matching 8 bases. The CDR3 is 14 residues long. Germline values: CDR1 SGDLS, CDR2 YYNGEE. Trimming took 5 bases from V and 5 from J; bases not matched to a gene: 8. The CDR3 coding sequence is TGTGCCAGCAGGGGCCCGGGACAGGAGTATGGCTACACCTTC. This sequence encodes CASRGPGQEYGYTF.

The DNA of the CDR3 is TGTGCCAGCAGCGTAACAGGGAGTTCCAATTCACCCCTCCACTTT. The encoded protein is CASSVTGSSNSPLHF. The V gene is TRBV9, the J gene TRBJ1-6; tentatively, D is TRBD1 (6 bases). V dropped 1 base and J dropped 7 bases, with 12 bases sitting between them. The CDR3 totals 15 residues. Germline V gene lookup returns CDR1 SGDLS and CDR2 YYNGEE.

The chain uses TRBV27 and TRBJ1-6; TRBD1 is a possible D gene (5 bases). The CDR3 has 15 amino acids. The germline V gene has CDR1 MNHEY and CDR2 SMNVEV (reference sequence). The V end was cut by 0 bases, the J end by 5 bases, with 8 bases between. The CDR3 region is CASSLSGGDNSPLHF. DNA for the CDR3: TGTGCCAGCAGTTTATCTGGGGGGGATAATTCACCCCTCCACTTT.

The gene calls are TRBV27 and TRBJ2-7; 9 bases align to TRBD1. Germline assignment: CDR1 MNHEY and CDR2 SMNVEV (reference sequence). The CDR3 contains 13 residues. V was pared by 6 bases and J by 3 bases, with 3 bases of the junction left unmatched. CDR3 DNA sequence: TGTGCCAGCAGCATGGGACAGGGCTACGAGCAGTACTTC. The encoded protein is CASSMGQGYEQYF.

The V call is TRBV7-9, the J call TRBJ1-2, with D maybe TRBD1 (6 bases). This CDR3 spans 16 amino acids. V shed 5 bases and J shed 5 bases, with 21 bases lying between them. CDR1 and CDR2 (germline): SEHNR, FQNEAQ (reference sequence). The CDR3 is CASSPSFQGSIYGYTF. The CDR3 DNA reads as TGTGCCAGCAGCCCCTCTTTCCAGGGGTCGATATATGGCTACACCTTC.

Written as DNA, the CDR3 is TGTGCCAGTAGTAACCCGGGACAAGAAAGAGATACGCAGTATTTT. This gives the protein CASSNPGQERDTQYF. V gene TRBV19 combines with J gene TRBJ2-3, with a weak D call TRBD1 (6 bases). Between the trimmed V and J ends, which lost 4 bases and 5 bases, there was a span of 16 bases. Per germline, CDR1 LNHDA and CDR2 SQIVND (reference sequence). The CDR3 length is 15 residues.

V usage is TRBV7-2 and J usage is TRBJ2-5; 12 bases are shared with TRBD2. Germline CDR1 reads SGHTA; CDR2 reads FQGNSA. CDR3 size: 17 residues. V trimming: 5 bases; J trimming: 3 bases; junction bases outside the gene matches: 10. In DNA, the CDR3 is TGTGCCAGCAGCCAGGGGTGGGCTAGCGGGGGGGAAGAGACCCAGTACTTC. Protein product: CASSQGWASGGEETQYF. Drawing the rest from reference TRBV7-2 and TRBJ2-5, the complete variable domain is GAGVSQSPSNKVTEKGKDVELRCDPISGHTALYWYRQSLGQGLEFLIYFQGNSAPDKSGLPSDRFSAERTGGSVSTLTIQRTQQEDSAVYLCASSQGWASGGEETQYFGPGTRLLVL.

The chain has TRBV7-9 and TRBJ1-2; 8 bases are shared with TRBD1. The trim removed 5 bases at V and 5 bases at J, leaving 10 bases unmatched. The germline V gene has CDR1 SEHNR and CDR2 FQNEAQ (reference sequence). The CDR3 spans 15 residues. The CDR3 is CASSHQTGAGYGYTF. CDR3 nucleotide sequence: TGTGCCAGCAGCCACCAGACAGGGGCAGGATATGGCTACACCTTC. The variable domain in full, with the rest retrieved from reference TRBV7-9 and TRBJ1-2, is DTGVSQNPRHKITKRGQNVTFRCDPISEHNRLYWYRQTLGQGPEFLTYFQNEAQLEKSRLLSDRFSAERPKGSFSTLEIQRTEQGDSAMYLCASSHQTGAGYGYTFGSGTRLTVV.

V is TRBV27 and J is TRBJ2-7, with D maybe TRBD2 (7 bases). Germline lookup yields CDR1 MNHEY and CDR2 SMNVEV (reference sequence). V lost 6 bases to trimming and J lost 1 base, with 13 bases between them. The CDR3 has 14 amino acids. The CDR3 spells CASSRRGGSYEQYF. DNA of the CDR3: TGTGCCAGCAGCCGAAGGGGGGGGTCCTACGAGCAGTACTTC.

Concerning this clone itself: A read error may produce the germline difference seen at one junction end. The chain uses TRBV7-9 and TRBJ2-2, with D perhaps matching TRBD2 (5 bases). The CDR3 is 14 residues long. The V gene's germline CDR1 is SEHNR and CDR2 FQNEAQ (reference sequence). The CDR3, as DNA: TGTGCCAGCAGCTCCACCCCCAACACCGGGGAGCCGTTTTTT. As protein: CASSSTPNTGEPFF.

This chain connects TRBV15 to TRBJ2-4; the D gene is possibly TRBD2 (6 bases). V was cut by 3 bases and J by 0 bases, with 18 bases left in between. Germline assignment: CDR1 LNHNV and CDR2 YYDKDF (reference sequence). The CDR3 loop spans 18 amino acids. In DNA, the CDR3 is TGTGCCACCAGCAGTCTGAGACTAGGGCCCTTAGCCAAAAACATTCAGTACTTC. Its translation is CATSSLRLGPLAKNIQYF.

V usage is TRBV9 and J usage is TRBJ2-3; 10 nucleotides line up with TRBD1. The germline V gene has CDR1 SGDLS and CDR2 YYNGEE. The CDR3 sequence is 15 residues long. The ends lost 2 bases at V and 3 bases at J; junction bases unmatched: 3. CDR3 amino acids: CASSVGTGATDTQYF. DNA of the CDR3: TGTGCCAGCAGCGTGGGGACAGGGGCAACAGATACGCAGTATTTT.

The count of this clone is one. The chain recombines TRBV7-6 with TRBJ2-1; D might be TRBD1 (5 bases). The germline CDR1 and CDR2 sequences are SGHVS and FNYEAQ. The CDR3 has 14 amino acids. Trimming left V 5 bases short and J 7 bases short, with 15 bases between. Here the CDR3 reads CASSQPPGKNEQFF. The CDR3 DNA reads TGTGCCAGCAGCCAACCTCCAGGGAAAAATGAGCAGTTCTTC.

The rearrangement uses TRBV7-8 and TRBJ1-4; the D is unclear. Germline V CDR1 and CDR2: SGHVS, FQNEAQ. The CDR3 length is 13 residues. V was trimmed by 2 bases and J by 2 bases, leaving 3 bases between them. As DNA, the CDR3 is TGTGCCAGCAGCTTACAGACTAATGAAAAACTGTTTTTT. It specifies CASSLQTNEKLFF.

This clone was counted a few times. The chain carries TRBV11-2 and TRBJ1-4, with D maybe TRBD1 (6 bases). The CDR3 is made up of 17 amino acids. Germline-derived CDR1 and CDR2 are SGHAT and FQNNGV. V shed 4 bases and J shed 0 bases, with 15 bases lying between them. The CDR3 DNA follows: TGTGCCAGCAGCTATCCCCGGGACAAGACAACTAATGAAAAACTGTTTTTT. This encodes CASSYPRDKTTNEKLFF.

There are a few counts of this clone. The rearrangement joins TRBV6-5 to TRBJ1-1; 8 bases agree with TRBD1. The CDR3 extends over 16 amino acids. The junction had 9 bases not matched to a gene; V was cut back by 0 bases and J by 6 bases. The germline V gene encodes CDR1 MNHEY and CDR2 SVGAGI. As DNA, the CDR3 is TGTGCCAGCAGTTACTCGTTTAGACAGGGGATGCCTGAAGCTTTCTTT. Protein product: CASSYSFRQGMPEAFF.